Listed below are T cell receptor beta chains from one sample, sequenced in a study of T cells in Graves' hyperthyroidism and ophthalmopathy. TCRdb fed the multiplex PCR reads into MiXCR, producing one record per CDR3 protein. The table has some 490,000 distinct CDR3 sequences, roughly 15% seen once; the top ten hold 25% to 30%. The sequencing sample was made of blood. The source is a woman under 40 with Graves' ophthalmopathy. CDR3s include the opening cysteine and the closing phenylalanine or tryptophan. Each record gives: clone size, D gene, J gene, V gene, CDR3 DNA, CDR3 protein. The D gene is left open where the match is weak. Expanded clones get a size class; other rows say once, few or many, or leave the size out.

few NA TRBJ2-1 TRBV20-1 TGCAGTGCTAGGATGTGGAACTACAATGAGCAGTTCTTC CSARMWNYNEQFF
NA NA TRBJ2-1 TRBV24-1 TGTGCCACCAGTGAAGGGCGGGATCTCTACAATGAGCAGTTCTTC CATSEGRDLYNEQFF
few NA TRBJ2-1 TRBV7-3 TGTGCCAGCAGCTTAAATGGGGGCGGGGATGAGCAGTTCTTC CASSLNGGGDEQFF
few NA TRBJ1-5 TRBV12-3/TRBV12-4 TGTGCCAGCAACAGCGGCAATCAGCCCCAGCATTTT CASNSGNQPQHF
NA NA TRBJ2-1 TRBV10-3 TGTGCCATCAGTGAACACAGCAATGAGCAGTTCTTC CAISEHSNEQFF
many TRBD2 TRBJ2-1 TRBV28 TGTGCCAGCCGGCGGACTAGCGGAAGCCTCTACAATGAGCAGTTCTTC CASRRTSGSLYNEQFF
many NA TRBJ1-1 TRBV27 TGTGCCAGCAGTTCTATTCTACCACAGGGAAGCACTGAAGCTTTCTTT CASSSILPQGSTEAFF
few NA TRBJ2-2 TRBV12-3/TRBV12-4 TGTGCCAGCAGTTTAAACCCACTTACCACCGGGGAGCTGTTTTTT CASSLNPLTTGELFF
NA TRBD1 TRBJ1-5 TRBV19 TGTGCCAGTAGTATGGCCGGGACAGGGGGCGGGCAGCCCCAGCATTTT CASSMAGTGGGQPQHF
few NA TRBJ1-5 TRBV27 TGTGCCAGCGGCCTGAATCAGCCCCAGCATTTT CASGLNQPQHF
few NA TRBJ1-4 TRBV12-3/TRBV12-4 TGTGCCAGCAGTTTAGCTGGAGAAAAACTGTTTTTT CASSLAGEKLFF
many TRBD2 TRBJ2-1 TRBV2 TGTGCCAGCAGTGAAGCGGGAGGGAGCTCCTACAATGAGCAGTTCTTC CASSEAGGSSYNEQFF
many TRBD2 TRBJ2-1 TRBV20-1 TGCAGTGCACCGACTAGCGGGAGGGCCACGAATGAGCAGTTCTTC CSAPTSGRATNEQFF
NA NA TRBJ2-1 TRBV7-8 TGTGCCAGCAGCTTAGCCCGACTAGTGGCAAATGAGCAGTTCTTC CASSLARLVANEQFF
few NA TRBJ2-2 TRBV6-1 TGTGCCAGCAGTTCCCTCGGGGCGGGGAAACTGTTTTTT CASSSLGAGKLFF
many NA TRBJ2-5 TRBV30 TGTGCCCTCGCCGTAGGGGGTGAGACCCAGTACTTC CALAVGGETQYF
many TRBD2 TRBJ2-1 TRBV18 TGTGCCAGCTCACCGGATCGGGAGGATGAGCAGTTCTTC CASSPDREDEQFF
many TRBD1 TRBJ2-2 TRBV24-1 TGTGCCACCAGTGACCCGGGACAGTTCACCGGGGAGCTGTTTTTT CATSDPGQFTGELFF
few NA TRBJ2-1 TRBV12-3/TRBV12-4 TGTGCCAGCAATAAGGGGCTATACAATGAGCAGTTCTTC CASNKGLYNEQFF
NA NA TRBJ2-3 TRBV4-3 TGCGCCAGCAGCCAAGATAGGAGATATACGCAGTATTTT CASSQDRRYTQYF
many NA TRBJ1-5 TRBV28 TGTGCCAGCTCACGGGGCAGGGGTGGCAATCAGCCCCAGCATTTT CASSRGRGGNQPQHF
NA NA TRBJ2-1 TRBV6-4 TGTGCCAACAGTGACTCAGCGGGCTCCTACAATGAGCAGTTCTTC CANSDSAGSYNEQFF
many NA TRBJ2-3 TRBV20-1 TGCAGTGCTAGGGAAACGCCATCTAGAGCTCCCCTAAAGGCTACAATAGATACGCAGTATTTT CSARETPSRAPLKATIDTQYF
many TRBD1 TRBJ1-1 TRBV20-1 TGCAGTGCTAGTCCCGGGACAGGTTTTATGAACACTGAAGCTTTCTTT CSASPGTGFMNTEAFF
NA TRBD2 TRBJ2-1 TRBV20-1 TGCAGTGCTCTTCTAGCGGGACCTTCCATATCCTACAATGAGCAGTTCTTC CSALLAGPSISYNEQFF
NA NA TRBJ2-7 TRBV6-1 TGTGCCAGCATGAATGGGCCACAGGTCTACGAGCAGTACTTC CASMNGPQVYEQYF
many NA TRBJ2-7 TRBV7-2 TGTGCCAGCAGCTTTGGCCACCCCTACGAGCAGTACTTC CASSFGHPYEQYF
NA TRBD1 TRBJ2-3 TRBV28 TGTGCCAGCAGCTACAAAAAGACAGGGGGCGCGGCAGATACGCAGTATTTT CASSYKKTGGAADTQYF
NA TRBD2 TRBJ2-5 TRBV14 TGTGCCAGCAGCCAAGCCGGGACTAGCAAAGAGACCCAGTACTTC CASSQAGTSKETQYF
many NA TRBJ1-4 TRBV12-3/TRBV12-4 TGTGCCAGCAGTTTACAGGGCCACTCAACTAATGAAAAACTGTTTTTT CASSLQGHSTNEKLFF
many NA TRBJ2-4 TRBV28 TGTGCCAGCAGTTCCCCACTCTTACTAGCCAAAAACATTCAGTACTTC CASSSPLLLAKNIQYF
many NA TRBJ1-5 TRBV6-6 TGTGCCAGCAGTTACTCTGGGGGCGCGGGTCAGCCCCAGCATTTT CASSYSGGAGQPQHF
many NA TRBJ2-7 TRBV5-1 TGCGCCAGCAGCAGGACAGATATTGGCTACGAGCAGTACTTC CASSRTDIGYEQYF
many NA TRBJ2-3 TRBV7-6 TGTGCCAGCAGCTTAAACGTCGGGAGAGATACGCAGTATTTT CASSLNVGRDTQYF
many TRBD2 TRBJ2-1 TRBV2 TGTGCCAGCAGCGAGACTAGCGGGAGTGTCTACAATGAGCAGTTCTTC CASSETSGSVYNEQFF
many NA TRBJ2-5 TRBV20-1 TGCAGTGCTGGAGGAAAGGGTCCGACCCAGTACTTC CSAGGKGPTQYF
many TRBD1 TRBJ2-2 TRBV27 TGTGCCAGCAGTTCCGCCGACAGGGGGGTCACCGGGGAGCTGTTTTTT CASSSADRGVTGELFF
many TRBD1 TRBJ1-1 TRBV9 TGTGCCAGCAGCCCCAGGGACAGGGGAAGAAGCACTGAAGCTTTCTTT CASSPRDRGRSTEAFF
NA NA TRBJ1-6 TRBV27 TGTGCCAGCAGTATCGGGACACCTAGTCTCTCCTATAATTCACCCCTCCACTTT CASSIGTPSLSYNSPLHF
many NA TRBJ2-7 TRBV28 TGTGCCAGCAGTTCCCACAGGGTCTACGAGCAGTACTTC CASSSHRVYEQYF